Sequencing of this T cell receptor beta chain was carried out in a study of human T cells and chemical hapten exposure. Study details: Patients, largely female, had alopecia areata, totalis or universalis. The variation in per-sample TCR yields arose mainly from small differences in pooled library volumes.

Time point here: pre-sensitization, week 0. Treatment reported: therapeutic diphenylcyclopropenone sensitization with weekly scalp DPC. It was the library that attached unique molecular identifiers to individual cDNA molecules. TCRdb processed the RACE reads anew with MiXCR; each CDR3 protein has one entry. Of some 400,000 distinct CDR3 sequences listed, 5.1% are singletons. As regards this clonotype: Its antigen is still unknown.

The ends were cut back, 0 bases at V and 8 bases at J, with 17 bases in the middle. CDR1 is DFQATT, CDR2 SNEGSKA, per germline (reference sequence). The CDR3 extends over 15 amino acids. Overall study findings and caveats: There were significantly more large CDR3 similarity clusters among expanded TCRs than among controls.

The J gene is TRBJ2-1, the V gene TRBV20-1, with D possibly matching TRBD2 (5 bases). The origin of this receptor is a woman aged 45-65 years with alopecia areata. Some clones in this sample may be carry-over from other donors' samples. The specimen was whole blood, collected in connection with sensitization to the hapten diphenylcyclopropenone (DPC). CDR3 bases: TGCAGTGCTAGAGAATTCGAGGCAGCGCGGGATGAGCAGTTCTTC. Translated, it gives CSAREFEAARDEQFF.